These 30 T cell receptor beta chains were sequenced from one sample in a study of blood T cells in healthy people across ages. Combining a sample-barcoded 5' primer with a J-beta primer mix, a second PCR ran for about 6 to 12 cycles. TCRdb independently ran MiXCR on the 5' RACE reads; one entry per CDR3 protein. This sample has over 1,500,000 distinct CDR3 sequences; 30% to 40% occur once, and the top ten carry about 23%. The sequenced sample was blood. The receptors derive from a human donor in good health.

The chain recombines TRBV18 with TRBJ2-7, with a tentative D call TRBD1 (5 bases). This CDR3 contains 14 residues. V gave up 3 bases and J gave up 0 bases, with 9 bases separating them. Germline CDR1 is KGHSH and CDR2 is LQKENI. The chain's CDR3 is CASSPSDISYEQYF. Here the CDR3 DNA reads TGTGCCAGCTCACCGTCGGACATCTCCTACGAGCAGTACTTC.

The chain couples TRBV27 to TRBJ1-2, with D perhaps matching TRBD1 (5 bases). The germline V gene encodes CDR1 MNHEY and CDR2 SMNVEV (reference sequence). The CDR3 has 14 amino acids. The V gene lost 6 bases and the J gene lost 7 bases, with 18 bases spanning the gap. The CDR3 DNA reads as TGTGCCAGCAGCCCTCGGGGGGGAGTAAGTGGCTACACCTTC. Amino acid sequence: CASSPRGGVSGYTF.

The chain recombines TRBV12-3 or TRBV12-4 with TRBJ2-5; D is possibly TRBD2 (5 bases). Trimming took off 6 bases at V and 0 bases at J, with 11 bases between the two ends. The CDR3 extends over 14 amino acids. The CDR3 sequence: CASSRTQYQETQYF. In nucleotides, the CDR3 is TGTGCCAGCAGCCGGACTCAGTACCAAGAGACCCAGTACTTC.

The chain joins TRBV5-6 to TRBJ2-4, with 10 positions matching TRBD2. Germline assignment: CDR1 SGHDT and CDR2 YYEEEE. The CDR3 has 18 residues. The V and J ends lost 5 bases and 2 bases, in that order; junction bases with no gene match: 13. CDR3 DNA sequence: TGTGCCAGCAGTACTAAGGGGCCGGGACTAGCGACCAAAAACATTCAGTACTTC. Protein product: CASSTKGPGLATKNIQYF.

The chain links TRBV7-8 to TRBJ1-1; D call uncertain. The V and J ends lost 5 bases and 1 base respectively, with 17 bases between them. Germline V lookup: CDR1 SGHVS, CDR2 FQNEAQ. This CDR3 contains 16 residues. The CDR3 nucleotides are TGTGCCAGCAGCCCCCGAGCGGGCGGAACGAACACTGAAGCTTTCTTT. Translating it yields CASSPRAGGTNTEAFF.

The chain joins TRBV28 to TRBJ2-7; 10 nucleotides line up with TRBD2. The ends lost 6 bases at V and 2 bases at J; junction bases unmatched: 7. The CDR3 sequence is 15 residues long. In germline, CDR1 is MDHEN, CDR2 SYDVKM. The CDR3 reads CASRRVAGGTYEQYF. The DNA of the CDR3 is TGTGCCAGCAGGCGGGTAGCGGGGGGAACCTACGAGCAGTACTTC.

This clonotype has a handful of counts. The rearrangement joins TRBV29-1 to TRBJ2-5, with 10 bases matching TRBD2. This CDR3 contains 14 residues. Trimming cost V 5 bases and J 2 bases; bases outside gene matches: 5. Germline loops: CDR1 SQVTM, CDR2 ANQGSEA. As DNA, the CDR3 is TGCAGCGTTCCCGGGACTAGCGAACAAGAGACCCAGTACTTC. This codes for CSVPGTSEQETQYF. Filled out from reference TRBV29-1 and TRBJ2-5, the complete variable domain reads SAVISQKPSRDICQRGTSLTIQCQVDSQVTMMFWYRQQPGQSLTLIATANQGSEATYESGFVIDKFPISRPNLTFSTLTVSNMSPEDSSIYLCSVPGTSEQETQYFGPGTRLLVL.

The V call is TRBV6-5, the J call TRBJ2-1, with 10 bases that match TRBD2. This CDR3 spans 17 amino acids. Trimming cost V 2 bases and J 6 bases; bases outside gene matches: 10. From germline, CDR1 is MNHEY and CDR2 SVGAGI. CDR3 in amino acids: CASSYTLTSGATNEQFF. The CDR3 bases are TGTGCCAGCAGTTACACACTTACTAGCGGGGCGACCAATGAGCAGTTCTTC.

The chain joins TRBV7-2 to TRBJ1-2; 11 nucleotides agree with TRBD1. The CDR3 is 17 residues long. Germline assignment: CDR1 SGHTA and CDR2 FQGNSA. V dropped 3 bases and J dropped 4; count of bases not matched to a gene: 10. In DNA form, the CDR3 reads TGTGCCAGCAGCTTTGCGGGGACAGGGGGATTTACCTATGGCTACACCTTC. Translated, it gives CASSFAGTGGFTYGYTF.

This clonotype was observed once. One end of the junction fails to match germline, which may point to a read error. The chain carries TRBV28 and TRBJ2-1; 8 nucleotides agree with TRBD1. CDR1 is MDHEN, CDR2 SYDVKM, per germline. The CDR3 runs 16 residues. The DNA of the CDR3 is TGTGTCAGCGTCAACCAGGGGGCGAGCTCCTACAATGAGCAGTTCTTC. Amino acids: CVSVNQGASSYNEQFF.

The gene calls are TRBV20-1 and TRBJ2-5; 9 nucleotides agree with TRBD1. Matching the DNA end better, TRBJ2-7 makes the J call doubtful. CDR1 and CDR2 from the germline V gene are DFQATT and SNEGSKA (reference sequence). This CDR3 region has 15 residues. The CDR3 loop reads CSARDRTGVYYEQYF. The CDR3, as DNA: TGCAGTGCTAGAGACCGGACAGGGGTATACTACGAGCAGTACTTC.

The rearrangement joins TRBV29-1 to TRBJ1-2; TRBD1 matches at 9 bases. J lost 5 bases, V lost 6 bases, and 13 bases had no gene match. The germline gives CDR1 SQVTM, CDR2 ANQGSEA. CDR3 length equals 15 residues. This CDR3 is CSVLLSTGGAYGYTF. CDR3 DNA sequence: TGCAGCGTCCTTCTTTCAACAGGGGGCGCGTATGGCTACACCTTC.

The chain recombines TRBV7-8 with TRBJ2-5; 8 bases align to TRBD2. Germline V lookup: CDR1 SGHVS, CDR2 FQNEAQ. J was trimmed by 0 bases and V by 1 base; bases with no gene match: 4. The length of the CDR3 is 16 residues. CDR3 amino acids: CASSLGLAGYQETQYF. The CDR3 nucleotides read TGTGCCAGCAGCTTAGGATTAGCGGGGTACCAAGAGACCCAGTACTTC. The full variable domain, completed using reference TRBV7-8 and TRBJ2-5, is GAGVSQSPRYKVAKRGQDVALRCDPISGHVSLFWYQQALGQGPEFLTYFQNEAQLDKSGLPSDRFFAERPEGSVSTLKIQRTQQEDSAVYLCASSLGLAGYQETQYFGPGTRLLVL.

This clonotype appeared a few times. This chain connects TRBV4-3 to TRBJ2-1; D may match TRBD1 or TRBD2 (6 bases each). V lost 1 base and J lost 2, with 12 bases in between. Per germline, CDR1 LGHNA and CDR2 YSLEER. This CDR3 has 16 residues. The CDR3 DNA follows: TGCGCCAGCAGCCAAGCTGAGGGGGGCCCCTACAATGAGCAGTTCTTC. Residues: CASSQAEGGPYNEQFF.

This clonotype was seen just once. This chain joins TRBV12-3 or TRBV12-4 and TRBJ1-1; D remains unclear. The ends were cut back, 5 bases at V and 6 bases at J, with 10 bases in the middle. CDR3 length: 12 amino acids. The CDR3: CASSRGVPEAFF. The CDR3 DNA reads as TGTGCCAGCAGTCGAGGTGTCCCTGAAGCTTTCTTT.

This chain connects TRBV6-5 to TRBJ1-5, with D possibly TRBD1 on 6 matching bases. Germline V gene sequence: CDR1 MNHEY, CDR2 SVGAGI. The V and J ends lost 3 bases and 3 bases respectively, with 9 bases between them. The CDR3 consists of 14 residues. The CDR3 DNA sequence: TGTGCCAGCAGTTATACAGGGTTCAATCAGCCCCAGCATTTT. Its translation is CASSYTGFNQPQHF.

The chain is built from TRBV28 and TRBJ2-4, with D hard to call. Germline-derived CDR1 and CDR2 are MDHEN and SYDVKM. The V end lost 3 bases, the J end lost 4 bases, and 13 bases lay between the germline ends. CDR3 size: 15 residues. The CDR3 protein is CASSFDSTLKNIQYF. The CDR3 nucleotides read TGTGCCAGCAGTTTTGACTCGACTCTGAAAAACATTCAGTACTTC.

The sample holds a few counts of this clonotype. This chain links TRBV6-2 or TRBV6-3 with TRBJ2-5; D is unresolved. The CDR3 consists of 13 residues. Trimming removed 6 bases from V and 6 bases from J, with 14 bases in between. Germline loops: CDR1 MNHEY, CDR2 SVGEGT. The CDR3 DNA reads TGTGCCAGCAGCCTACAAACCCTTAAGACCCAGTACTTC. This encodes CASSLQTLKTQYF.

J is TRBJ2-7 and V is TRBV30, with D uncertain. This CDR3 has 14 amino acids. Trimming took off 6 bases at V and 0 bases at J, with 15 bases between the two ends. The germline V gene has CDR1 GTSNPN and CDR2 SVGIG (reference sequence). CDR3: CACMGTTLSYEQYF. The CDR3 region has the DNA TGTGCCTGTATGGGAACCACACTCTCCTACGAGCAGTACTTC. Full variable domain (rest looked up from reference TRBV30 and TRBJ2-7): SQTIHQWPATLVQPVGSPLSLECTVEGTSNPNLYWYRQAAGRGLQLLFYSVGIGQISSEVPQNLSASRPQDRQFILSSKKLLLSDSGFYLCACMGTTLSYEQYFGPGTRLTVT.

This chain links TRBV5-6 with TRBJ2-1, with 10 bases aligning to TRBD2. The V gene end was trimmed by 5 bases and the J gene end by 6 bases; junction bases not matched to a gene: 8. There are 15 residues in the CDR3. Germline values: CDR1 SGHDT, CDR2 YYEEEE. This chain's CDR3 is CASRTGTSAFNEQFF. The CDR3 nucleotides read TGTGCCAGCAGAACCGGGACTAGCGCTTTCAATGAGCAGTTCTTC.

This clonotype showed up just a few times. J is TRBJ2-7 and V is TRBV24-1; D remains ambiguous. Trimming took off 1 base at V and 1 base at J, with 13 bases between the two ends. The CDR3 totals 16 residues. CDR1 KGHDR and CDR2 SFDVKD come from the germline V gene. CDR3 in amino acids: CATSDFDSDGSYEQYF. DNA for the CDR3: TGTGCCACCAGTGATTTCGACTCGGACGGATCCTACGAGCAGTACTTC.

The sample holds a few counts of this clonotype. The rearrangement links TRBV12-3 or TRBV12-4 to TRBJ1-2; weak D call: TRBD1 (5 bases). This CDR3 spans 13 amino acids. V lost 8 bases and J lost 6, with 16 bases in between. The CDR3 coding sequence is TGTGCCAGCCGACCCGGGGGAGAGGATGGCTACACCTTC. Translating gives CASRPGGEDGYTF.

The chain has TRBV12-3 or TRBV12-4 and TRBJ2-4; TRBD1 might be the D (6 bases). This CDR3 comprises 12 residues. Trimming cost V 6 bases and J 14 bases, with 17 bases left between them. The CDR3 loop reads CASSFETGTKYF. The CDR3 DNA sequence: TGTGCCAGCAGCTTTGAGACTGGGACAAAGTACTTC.

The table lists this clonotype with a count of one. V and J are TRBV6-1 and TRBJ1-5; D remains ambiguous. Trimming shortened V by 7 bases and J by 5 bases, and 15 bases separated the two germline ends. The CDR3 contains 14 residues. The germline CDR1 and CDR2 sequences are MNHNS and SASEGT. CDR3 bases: TGTGCCAGCATAGTCGACTGGCGCGATCAGCCCCAGCATTTT. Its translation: CASIVDWRDQPQHF.

CDR3 in DNA: TGTGCCAGCAGCCCGGACGGGGCTAGACAAGAGACCCAGTACTTC. Its protein is CASSPDGARQETQYF. The genes are TRBV7-8 and TRBJ2-5; either TRBD1 or TRBD2 may fit D (5 bases each). The V gene lost 5 bases and the J gene lost 2 bases, with 15 bases spanning the gap. The CDR3 totals 15 residues. CDR1 and CDR2 from the germline V gene are SGHVS and FQNEAQ.

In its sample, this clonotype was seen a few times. The CDR3 DNA is TGCAGTGCTAGAGTACAGGCCATCGGGAATCAGCCCCAGCATTTT. Its protein product is CSARVQAIGNQPQHF. This rearrangement joins TRBV20-1 to TRBJ1-5; TRBD1 is a possible D gene (5 bases). The CDR3 has 15 residues. V was cut by 1 base and J by 4 bases, with 14 bases left in between. Germline CDR1 is DFQATT and CDR2 is SNEGSKA (reference sequence).

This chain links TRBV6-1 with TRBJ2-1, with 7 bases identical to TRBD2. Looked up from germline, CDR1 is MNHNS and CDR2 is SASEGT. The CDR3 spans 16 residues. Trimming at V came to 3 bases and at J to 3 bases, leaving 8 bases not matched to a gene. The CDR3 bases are TGTGCCAGCAGTGAGGAAGCGGGGACCTTCTACAATGAGCAGTTCTTC. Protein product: CASSEEAGTFYNEQFF.

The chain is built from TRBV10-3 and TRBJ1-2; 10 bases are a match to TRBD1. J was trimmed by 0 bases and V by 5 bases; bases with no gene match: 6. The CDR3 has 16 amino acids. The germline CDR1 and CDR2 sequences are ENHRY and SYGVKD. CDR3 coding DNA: TGTGCCATCAGTTCCGGGACAGGGGTCCCTAACTATGGCTACACCTTC. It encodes CAISSGTGVPNYGYTF.

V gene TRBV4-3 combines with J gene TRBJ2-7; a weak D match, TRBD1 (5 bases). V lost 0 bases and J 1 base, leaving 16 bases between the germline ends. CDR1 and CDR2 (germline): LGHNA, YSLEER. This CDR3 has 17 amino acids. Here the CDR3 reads CASSQDVGSDISYEQYF. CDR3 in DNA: TGCGCCAGCAGCCAAGATGTTGGTTCGGACATTTCCTACGAGCAGTACTTC.

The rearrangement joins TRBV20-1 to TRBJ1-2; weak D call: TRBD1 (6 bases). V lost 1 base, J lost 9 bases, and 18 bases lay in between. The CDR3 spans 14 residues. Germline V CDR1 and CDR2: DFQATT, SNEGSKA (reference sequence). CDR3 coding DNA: TGCAGTGCTAGAGTGCCCGGGACAAAAAGGCGCTACACCTTC. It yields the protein CSARVPGTKRRYTF.